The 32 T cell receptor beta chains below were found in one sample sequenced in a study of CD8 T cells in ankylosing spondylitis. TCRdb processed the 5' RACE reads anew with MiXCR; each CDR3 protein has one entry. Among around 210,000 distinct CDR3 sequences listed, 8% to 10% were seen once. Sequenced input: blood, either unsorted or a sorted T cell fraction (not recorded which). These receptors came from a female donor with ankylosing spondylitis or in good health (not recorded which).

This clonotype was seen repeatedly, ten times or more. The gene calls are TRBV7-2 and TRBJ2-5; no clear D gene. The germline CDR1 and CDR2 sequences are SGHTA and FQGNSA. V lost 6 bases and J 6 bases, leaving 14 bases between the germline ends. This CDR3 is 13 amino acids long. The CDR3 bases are TGTGCCAGCAGACTCCGGGCCGTGCAGACCCAGTACTTC. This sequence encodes CASRLRAVQTQYF.

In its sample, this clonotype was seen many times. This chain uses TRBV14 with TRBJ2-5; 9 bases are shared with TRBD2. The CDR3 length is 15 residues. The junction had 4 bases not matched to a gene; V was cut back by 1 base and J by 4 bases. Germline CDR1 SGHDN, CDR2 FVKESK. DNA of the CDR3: TGTGCCAGCAGCCAAGTAGAAGCGGGAGGAGAGACCCAGTACTTC. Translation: CASSQVEAGGETQYF.

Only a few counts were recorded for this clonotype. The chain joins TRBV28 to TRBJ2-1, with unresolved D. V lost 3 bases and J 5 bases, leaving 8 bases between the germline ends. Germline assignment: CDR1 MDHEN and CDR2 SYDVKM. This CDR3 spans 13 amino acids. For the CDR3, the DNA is TGTGCCAGCAGTTTCGATCCGAACAATGAGCAGTTCTTC. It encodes CASSFDPNNEQFF. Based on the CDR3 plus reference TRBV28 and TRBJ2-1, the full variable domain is DVKVTQSSRYLVKRTGEKVFLECVQDMDHENMFWYRQDPGLGLRLIYFSYDVKMKEKGDIPEGYSVSREKKERFSLILESASTNQTSMYLCASSFDPNNEQFFGPGTRLTVL.

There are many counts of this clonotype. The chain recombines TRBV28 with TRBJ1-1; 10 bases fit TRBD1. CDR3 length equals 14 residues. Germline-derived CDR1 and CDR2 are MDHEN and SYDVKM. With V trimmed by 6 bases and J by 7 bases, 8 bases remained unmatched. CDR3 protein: CASRRQGASGEAFF. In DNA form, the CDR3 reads TGTGCCAGCAGGCGACAGGGGGCTTCGGGTGAAGCTTTCTTT.

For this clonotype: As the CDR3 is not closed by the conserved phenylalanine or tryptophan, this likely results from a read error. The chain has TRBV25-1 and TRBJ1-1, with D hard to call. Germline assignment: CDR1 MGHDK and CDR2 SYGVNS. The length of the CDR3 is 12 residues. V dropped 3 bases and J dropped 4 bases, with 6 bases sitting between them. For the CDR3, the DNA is TGTGCCAGCAGTGATGAGTCCACTGAAGCTTTCTAT. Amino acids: CASSDESTEAFY.

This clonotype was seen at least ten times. DNA of the CDR3: TGTGCCAGCAGCTTCATCGCGGGAGGGAATGAGCAGTACTTC. Residues: CASSFIAGGNEQYF. This chain connects TRBV27 to TRBJ2-7; 9 bases fit TRBD2. Germline CDR1 reads MNHEY; CDR2 reads SMNVEV (reference sequence). CDR3 length equals 14 residues. With 6 bases clipped from V and 7 bases from J, the junction kept 10 bases outside the gene matches.

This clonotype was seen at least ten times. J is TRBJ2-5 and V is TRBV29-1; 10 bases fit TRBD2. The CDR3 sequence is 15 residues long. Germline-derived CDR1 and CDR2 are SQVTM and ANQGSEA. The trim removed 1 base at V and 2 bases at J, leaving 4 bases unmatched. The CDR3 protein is CSVEVRSGRQETQYF. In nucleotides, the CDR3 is TGCAGCGTTGAAGTGCGTAGCGGGAGGCAAGAGACCCAGTACTTC.

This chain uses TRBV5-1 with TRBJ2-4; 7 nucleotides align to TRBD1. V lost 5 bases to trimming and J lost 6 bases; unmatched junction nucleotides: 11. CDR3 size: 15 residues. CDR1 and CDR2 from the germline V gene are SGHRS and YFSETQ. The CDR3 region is CASRPLDRSANIQYF. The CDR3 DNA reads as TGCGCCAGCAGACCTTTGGACAGGTCCGCAAACATTCAGTACTTC.

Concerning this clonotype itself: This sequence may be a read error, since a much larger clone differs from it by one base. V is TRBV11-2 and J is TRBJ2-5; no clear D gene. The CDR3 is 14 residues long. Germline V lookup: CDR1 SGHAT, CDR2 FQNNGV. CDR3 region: CVSSPPGLGETQYF. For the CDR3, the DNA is TGTGTCAGCAGCCCACCCGGGCTTGGGGAGACCCAGTACTTC.

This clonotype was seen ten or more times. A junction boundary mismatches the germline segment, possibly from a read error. The CDR3 loop is CAISEAHDSESNEKLFF. The CDR3 DNA reads TGTGCCATCAGTGAAGCCCATGACAGCGAGTCTAATGAAAAACTGTTTTTT. This chain uses TRBV6-1 with TRBJ1-4; D perhaps matches TRBD1 (5 bases). From germline, CDR1 is MNHNS and CDR2 SASEGT. CDR3 size: 17 residues.

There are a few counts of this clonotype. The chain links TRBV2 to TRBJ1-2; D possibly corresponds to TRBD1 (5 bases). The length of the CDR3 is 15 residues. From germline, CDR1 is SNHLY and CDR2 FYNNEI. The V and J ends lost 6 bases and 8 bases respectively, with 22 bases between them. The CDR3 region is CASSPIAGPGEGYTF. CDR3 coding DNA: TGTGCCAGCAGCCCTATTGCAGGGCCCGGTGAAGGCTACACCTTC.

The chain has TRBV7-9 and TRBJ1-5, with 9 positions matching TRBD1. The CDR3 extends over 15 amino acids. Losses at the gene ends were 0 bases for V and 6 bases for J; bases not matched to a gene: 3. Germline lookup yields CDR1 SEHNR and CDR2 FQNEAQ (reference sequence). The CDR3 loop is CASSLAGQGGQPQHF. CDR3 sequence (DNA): TGTGCCAGCAGCTTAGCGGGACAGGGTGGTCAGCCCCAGCATTTT.

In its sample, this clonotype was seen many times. CDR3 sequence: CSVEDPAGGLEQYF. DNA for the CDR3: TGCAGCGTTGAAGATCCGGCGGGAGGTCTCGAGCAGTACTTC. V gene TRBV29-1 combines with J gene TRBJ2-7; 8 nucleotides line up with TRBD2. The CDR3 consists of 14 residues. V lost 0 bases to trimming and J lost 6 bases; unmatched junction nucleotides: 7. Germline V gene data show CDR1 as SQVTM and CDR2 as ANQGSEA.

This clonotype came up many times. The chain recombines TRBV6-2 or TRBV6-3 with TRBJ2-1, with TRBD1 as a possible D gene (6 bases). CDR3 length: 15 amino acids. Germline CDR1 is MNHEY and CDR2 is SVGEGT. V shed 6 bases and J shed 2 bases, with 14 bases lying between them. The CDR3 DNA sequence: TGTGCCAGCAGCCTGGACAGCCCCCCCTACAATGAGCAGTTCTTC. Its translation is CASSLDSPPYNEQFF.

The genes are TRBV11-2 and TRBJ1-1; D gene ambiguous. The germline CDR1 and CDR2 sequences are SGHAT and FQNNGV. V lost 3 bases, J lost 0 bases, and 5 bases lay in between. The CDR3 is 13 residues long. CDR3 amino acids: CASSFFLNTEAFF. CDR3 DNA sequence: TGTGCCAGCAGCTTTTTTTTGAACACTGAAGCTTTCTTT.

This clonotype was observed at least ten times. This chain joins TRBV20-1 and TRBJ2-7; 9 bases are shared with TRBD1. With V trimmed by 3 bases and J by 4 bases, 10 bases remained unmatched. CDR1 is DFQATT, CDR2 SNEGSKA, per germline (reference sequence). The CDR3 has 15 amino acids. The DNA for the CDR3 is TGCAGTGCTAGCTCTAGACAGGGGGTCGCATACGAGCAGTACTTC. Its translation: CSASSRQGVAYEQYF.

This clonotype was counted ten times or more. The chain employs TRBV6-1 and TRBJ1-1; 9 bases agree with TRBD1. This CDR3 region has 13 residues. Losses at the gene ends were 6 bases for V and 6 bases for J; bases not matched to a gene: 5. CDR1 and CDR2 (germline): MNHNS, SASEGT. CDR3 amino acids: CASRGQGGAEAFF. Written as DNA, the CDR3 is TGTGCCAGCAGGGGACAGGGAGGAGCTGAAGCTTTCTTT.

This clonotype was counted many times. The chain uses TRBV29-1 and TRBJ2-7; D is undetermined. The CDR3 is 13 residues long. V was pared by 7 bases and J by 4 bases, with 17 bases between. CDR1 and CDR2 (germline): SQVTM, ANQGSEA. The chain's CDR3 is CSAVSPQAYEQYF. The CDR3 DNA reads TGCAGCGCTGTCTCCCCTCAGGCGTACGAGCAGTACTTC.

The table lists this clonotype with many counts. This chain's CDR3 is CASRPGLSQEQFF. The CDR3 DNA sequence: TGCGCCAGCAGACCTGGACTATCCCAGGAGCAGTTCTTC. V usage is TRBV4-3 and J usage is TRBJ2-1, with TRBD2 as a possible D gene (6 bases). The CDR3 length is 13 residues. Per the germline V gene, CDR1 is LGHNA and CDR2 is YSLEER. With 6 bases removed from V and 10 bases from J, the gap between germline ends came to 16 bases.

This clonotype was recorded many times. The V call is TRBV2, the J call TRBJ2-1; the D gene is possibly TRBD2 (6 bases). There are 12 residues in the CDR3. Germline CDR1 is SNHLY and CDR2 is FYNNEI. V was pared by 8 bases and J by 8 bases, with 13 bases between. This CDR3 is CASGGTRYEQFF. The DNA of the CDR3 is TGTGCCAGCGGAGGGACTCGCTATGAGCAGTTCTTC.

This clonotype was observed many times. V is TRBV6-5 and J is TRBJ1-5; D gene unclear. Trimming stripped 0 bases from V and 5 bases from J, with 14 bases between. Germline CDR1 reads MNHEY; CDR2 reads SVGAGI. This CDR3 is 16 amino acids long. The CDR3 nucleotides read TGTGCCAGCAGTTACTCCCCTGTAAGCACCGATCAGCCCCAGCATTTT. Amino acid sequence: CASSYSPVSTDQPQHF.

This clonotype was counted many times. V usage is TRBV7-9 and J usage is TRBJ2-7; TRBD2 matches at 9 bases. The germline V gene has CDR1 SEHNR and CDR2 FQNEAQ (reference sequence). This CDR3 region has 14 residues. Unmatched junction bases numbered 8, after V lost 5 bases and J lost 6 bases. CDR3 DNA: TGTGCCAGCAGCAAACTAGCGGGCTCAGGCGAGCAGTACTTC. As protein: CASSKLAGSGEQYF.

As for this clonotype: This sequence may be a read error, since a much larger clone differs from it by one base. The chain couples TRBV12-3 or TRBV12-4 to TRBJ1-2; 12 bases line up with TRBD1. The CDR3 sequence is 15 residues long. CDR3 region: CTSRSGTGGFYGYTF. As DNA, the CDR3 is TGTACCAGCAGGTCCGGGACAGGGGGCTTCTATGGCTACACCTTC.

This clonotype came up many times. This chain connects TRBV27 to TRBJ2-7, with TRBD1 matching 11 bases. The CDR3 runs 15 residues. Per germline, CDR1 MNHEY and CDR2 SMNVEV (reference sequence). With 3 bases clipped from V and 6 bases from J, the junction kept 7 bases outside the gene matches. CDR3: CASSFSGQGAFEQYF. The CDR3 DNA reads TGTGCCAGCAGTTTTTCCGGACAGGGGGCATTCGAGCAGTACTTC.

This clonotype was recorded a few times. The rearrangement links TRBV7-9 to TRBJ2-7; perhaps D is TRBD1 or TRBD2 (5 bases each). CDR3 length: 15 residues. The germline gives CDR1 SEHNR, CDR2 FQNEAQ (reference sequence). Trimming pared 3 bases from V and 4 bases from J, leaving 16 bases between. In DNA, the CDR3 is TGTGCCAGCAGCTTCGGGGACCCGGAGCTATACGAGCAGTACTTC. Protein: CASSFGDPELYEQYF.

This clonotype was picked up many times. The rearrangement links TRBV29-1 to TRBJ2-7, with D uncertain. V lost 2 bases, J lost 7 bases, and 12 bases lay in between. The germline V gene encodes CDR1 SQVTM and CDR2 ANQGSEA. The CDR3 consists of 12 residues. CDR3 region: CSVELSSSEQYF. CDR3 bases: TGCAGCGTTGAACTATCTTCGAGTGAGCAGTACTTC.

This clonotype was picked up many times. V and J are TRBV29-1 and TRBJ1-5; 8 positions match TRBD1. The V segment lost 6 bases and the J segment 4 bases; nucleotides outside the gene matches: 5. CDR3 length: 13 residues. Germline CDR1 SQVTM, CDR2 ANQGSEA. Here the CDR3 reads CSVQGAHNQPQHF. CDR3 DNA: TGCAGCGTCCAGGGGGCCCATAATCAGCCCCAGCATTTT.

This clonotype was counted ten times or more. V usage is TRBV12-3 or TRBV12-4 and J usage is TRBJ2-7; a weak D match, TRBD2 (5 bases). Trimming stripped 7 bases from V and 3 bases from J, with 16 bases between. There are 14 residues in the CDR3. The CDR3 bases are TGTGCCAGCACCGCGCAGAGAAGCGGCTACGAGCAGTACTTC. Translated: CASTAQRSGYEQYF.

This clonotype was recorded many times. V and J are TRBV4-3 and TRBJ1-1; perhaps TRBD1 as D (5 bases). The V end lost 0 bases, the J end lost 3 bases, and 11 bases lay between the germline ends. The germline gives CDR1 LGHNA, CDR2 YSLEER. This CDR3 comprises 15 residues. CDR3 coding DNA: TGCGCCAGCAGCCAAGATGGGGACCTCTACACTGAAGCTTTCTTT. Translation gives CASSQDGDLYTEAFF.

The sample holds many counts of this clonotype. CDR3 in DNA: TGTGCCAGCAGCATGCGGGGGACGCAGTATTTT. Amino acid sequence: CASSMRGTQYF. The chain combines TRBV7-2 with TRBJ2-3; 7 bases match TRBD2. V lost 5 bases and J lost 9; bases outside the gene matches: 2. Germline assignment: CDR1 SGHTA and CDR2 FQGNSA. The CDR3 is made up of 11 amino acids.

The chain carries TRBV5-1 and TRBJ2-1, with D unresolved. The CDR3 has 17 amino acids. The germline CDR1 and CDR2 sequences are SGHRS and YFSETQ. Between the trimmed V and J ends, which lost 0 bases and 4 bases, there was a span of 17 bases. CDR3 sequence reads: CASSLAAPTMYYNEQFF. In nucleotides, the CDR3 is TGCGCCAGCAGCTTGGCCGCTCCGACCATGTATTACAATGAGCAGTTCTTC.

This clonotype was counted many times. CDR3 nucleotide sequence: TGTGCCAGCAGCTTCTTCACCGGAGAAAAACTGTTTTTT. Protein: CASSFFTGEKLFF. The chain combines TRBV7-9 with TRBJ1-4, with D uncertain. The CDR3 has 13 residues. Germline assignment: CDR1 SEHNR and CDR2 FQNEAQ (reference sequence). Trimming left V 3 bases short and J 8 bases short, with 10 bases between.